The clone carrying this T cell receptor (beta chain) turned up a few times. Mismatch with germline at one junction end may stem from a read error. Both RNA and DNA were isolated together from about 20-30 mg of bulk tissue that had not been sorted. Germline V gene lookup returns CDR1 SEHNR and CDR2 FQNEAQ (reference sequence). The CDR3 length is 13 residues. From around 500 ng of total RNA, TCR beta-specific cDNA was reverse-transcribed using a constant-region primer. Nested multiplex PCR, run for three rounds with slightly modified ARM-PCR, yielded TCR beta libraries. It was with TRBV1-TRBV30 forward primers and a C-beta reverse primer that the first two PCR rounds were run, at roughly 10 cycles each. TCRdb recomputed calls from the multiplex PCR reads with MiXCR, one row per CDR3 protein. The table has fewer than 85,000 distinct CDR3 sequences, roughly 71% seen once. These data belong to a study of tumor-infiltrating lymphocytes in primary liver carcinoma.

This TCR derives from a man aged 40-49 years with primary liver carcinoma and hepatitis B virus infection. Sequenced: tumor-adjacent normal liver tissue. The genes are TRBV7-9 and TRBJ2-2; maybe TRBD2 (5 bases). Here the CDR3 reads CVSSLMLTGELLF. The CDR3, as DNA: TGTGTCAGCAGCTTAATGTTGACCGGGGAGCTGCTTTTT. Based on the CDR3 plus reference TRBV7-9 and TRBJ2-2, the full variable domain is DTGVSQNPRHKITKRGQNVTFRCDPISEHNRLYWYRQTLGQGPEFLTYFQNEAQLEKSRLLSDRFSAERPKGSFSTLEIQRTEQGDSAMYLCVSSLMLTGELLFGEGSRLTVL.